This entry describes one T cell receptor beta chain. Germline assignment: CDR1 LNHDA and CDR2 SQIVND (reference sequence). Trimming took 7 bases from V and 4 from J, leaving 13 bases between them. CDR3 size: 13 residues. The data are from a study of blood T cell repertoires in COVID-19. The method was immunoSEQ multiplex PCR; TCRdb's version includes in-frame clones alone and lacks a portion of them. This table has roughly 170,000 clones, around 74% appearing once. Sequencing was performed on peripheral blood. This receptor was obtained from a woman aged 60 to 75 with COVID-19, enrolled during active disease. This chain uses TRBV19 with TRBJ1-2; D is ambiguous. The CDR3 sequence is CASTLVGGYGYTF. Written as DNA, the CDR3 is TGTGCCAGTACCTTAGTGGGAGGCTATGGCTACACCTTC.